Listed below are T cell receptor beta chains from one sample, sequenced in a study of blood T cell repertoires in COVID-19. Here immunoSEQ multiplex PCR was the method, and the copy in TCRdb shows in-frame clones only, minus some. The sample lists 150,000 to 160,000 clones, about 86% occurring once. The sequenced sample was peripheral blood. These receptors all stem from a woman aged 60 to 75 with acute or convalescent COVID-19. Both conserved end residues are trimmed from each CDR3. The D gene is left open where the match is weak.

d_call j_call v_call cdr3_length cdr3_aa
- TRBJ1-1 TRBV5-1 12 ASSLAWGNTEAF
TRBD1 TRBJ2-1 TRBV4-1 15 ASSLRQGQGLYNEQF
TRBD1 TRBJ1-1 TRBV12-3/TRBV12-4 11 ASSGTVTAEAF
TRBD2 TRBJ2-5 TRBV2 13 ASSEDSGSGETQY
TRBD1 TRBJ1-5 TRBV3-1/TRBV3-2 12 ASSQYDREQPQH
- TRBJ1-2 TRBV19 12 ASSLTVQYYGYT
- TRBJ1-5 TRBV6-6 11 ASSRQNNQPQH
TRBD1 TRBJ2-2 TRBV30 13 AWSNNRGRTGELF
TRBD2 TRBJ2-3 TRBV28 14 ASSSVRGGRADTQY
- TRBJ1-5 TRBV4-1 15 ASSQVVRAGSNQPQH
TRBD1 TRBJ2-2 TRBV3-1/TRBV3-2 15 ASRKVTRDRNTGELF
- TRBJ2-3 TRBV9 14 ASSGKRGGHPDTQY
- TRBJ2-3 TRBV5-1 15 ASSPLKSGQSTDTQY
TRBD1 TRBJ1-3 TRBV18 11 ASSPDRGNTIY
- TRBJ1-5 TRBV13 12 ASSRGASNQPQH
TRBD1 TRBJ2-5 TRBV4-1 14 ASSHLSQGAGETQY
TRBD1 TRBJ1-6 TRBV7-9 14 ASSGLLNRGLVPLH
- TRBJ1-2 TRBV23-1 17 ASSQTLYSPGTPNYGYT
- TRBJ2-5 TRBV14 14 ASSQDLGRPSQTQY
- TRBJ2-3 TRBV7-9 13 ASAVRATSTDTQY
- TRBJ2-2 TRBV3-1/TRBV3-2 14 ASSQVRTANTGELF
- TRBJ1-1 TRBV5-1 12 ASSPVDRNTEAF
- TRBJ1-1 TRBV6-5 12 ASRSFGGDAEAF
TRBD2 TRBJ2-5 TRBV11-2 14 ASSSPSGLAGETQY